This is a list of T cell receptor beta chains from one sample in a study of cytomegalovirus exposure and HLA in healthy donors. Data came from immunoSEQ multiplex PCR; TCRdb stores just in-frame clones and leaves some out. Among 64,000 or so clones, about 73% were seen once, and the ten largest hold roughly 9.7%. The sample comprised PBMCs. All receptors come from a woman between 50 and 59 years old in good health and CMV-seropositive. Both conserved end residues are part of each CDR3. Each record gives: J gene, D gene, clone size, V gene, CDR3 protein, CDR3 DNA. D genes are given only for firm matches. Only part of the rows carry a size: once, few, many, or a class if the clone is expanded.

TRBJ2-7	TRBD1	NA	TRBV10-3	CAVGQAYEQYF	TGTGCCGTGGGACAGGCCTACGAGCAGTACTTC
TRBJ1-2	TRBD1	NA	TRBV5-4	CASGPGQDYGYTF	TGTGCCAGCGGGCCTGGACAGGACTATGGCTACACCTTC
TRBJ2-2	TRBD1	NA	TRBV28	CASSSPPGQGSPGELFF	TGTGCCAGCAGTTCGCCGCCCGGACAGGGATCTCCGGGGGAGCTGTTTTTT
TRBJ1-4	TRBD1	few	TRBV4-3	CASSLRTGEEKLFF	TGCGCCAGCAGCCTGAGGACAGGGGAGGAAAAACTGTTTTTT
TRBJ1-1	NA	NA	TRBV11-3	CASIETPGTPRLGAFF	TGTGCGAGCATCGAAACACCAGGGACACCCCGATTGGGAGCTTTCTTT
TRBJ1-1	TRBD1	NA	TRBV19	CASRPTGQGGVEAFF	TGTGCCAGTAGGCCCACGGGACAGGGGGGTGTTGAAGCTTTCTTT
TRBJ2-7	TRBD2	few	TRBV15	CATSRGTGAGGPWEQYF	TGTGCCACCAGCAGGGGGACTGGGGCGGGAGGGCCGTGGGAGCAGTACTTC
TRBJ2-5	NA	NA	TRBV27	CASSLEETQYF	TGTGCCAGCAGTTTAGAGGAGACCCAGTACTTC
TRBJ2-5	NA	NA	TRBV4-3	CASSRSTETETQYF	TGCGCCAGCAGCCGATCAACAGAGACAGAGACCCAGTACTTC
TRBJ1-5	TRBD1	NA	TRBV6-6	CASRNTGGYSNQPQHF	TGTGCCAGCAGGAACACAGGGGGCTATAGCAATCAGCCCCAGCATTTT
TRBJ2-7	TRBD1	NA	TRBV10-2	CASSDRTGGFVEQYF	TGCGCCAGCAGTGACCGGACAGGGGGCTTCGTCGAGCAGTACTTC
TRBJ2-1	TRBD1	NA	TRBV7-2	CASSLAGTGPEQFF	TGTGCCAGCAGCTTAGCCGGGACAGGCCCAGAGCAGTTCTTC
TRBJ1-2	TRBD1	NA	TRBV10-2	CASRGTGRDGYTF	TGCGCCAGCAGGGGGACAGGGAGGGATGGCTACACCTTC
TRBJ2-7	TRBD2	NA	TRBV19	CASSAAGTSGTYEQYF	TGTGCCAGTAGTGCGGCCGGGACTAGCGGTACCTACGAGCAGTACTTC
TRBJ2-7	NA	NA	TRBV4-2	CASSGVATAGRSDYEQYF	TGTGCCAGCAGCGGGGTAGCTACGGCAGGGAGGAGTGACTACGAGCAGTACTTC
TRBJ2-2	NA	NA	TRBV9	CASSLPGPATGELFF	TGTGCCAGCAGCCTCCCGGGTCCAGCCACCGGGGAGCTGTTTTTT
TRBJ2-7	NA	few	TRBV6-1	CASRQQASSYEQYF	TGTGCCAGCCGGCAGCAGGCCTCCTCCTACGAGCAGTACTTC
TRBJ1-4	NA	NA	TRBV5-1	CASSLAGINEKLFF	TGCGCCAGCAGCCTTGCGGGGATCAATGAAAAACTGTTTTTT